Given below is one T cell receptor beta chain in context. This clone has only one observation. This clone's antigen is unknown. One base away there is no much larger clone; base qualities are not given. This specimen comes from a study of cytomegalovirus exposure and HLA in healthy donors (dated by TCRdb to the late 2010s). About the study as a whole: According to an earlier analysis of several hundred of the donors, about 179 million T cells yielded 117 million unique TCR beta sequences and about 300 Gb of sequence data. An earlier analysis of nearly 600 of the donors applied high-throughput TCR beta sequencing to assess whether each TCR beta V gene segment acted as functional or pseudogenic. Of the 350 to 400 genotyped donors, 81% fell in the genetic ancestry cluster associated with self-reported Caucasian donors. Around 330 gigabases of sequencing data and 70 million to 95 million unique TCR sequences made up an early release that covered 500 to 650 HLA-typed donors. Class I and class II HLA loci were covered by the typing at four-digit resolution. The study was designed to test whether signatures of past pathogen exposure could be identified by cataloging public T cell receptors. In a later genetic analysis, genome-wide SNP genotypes for 398 of the 666 donors were used, and that subset was treated as a discovery cohort. To predict cytomegalovirus infection status, the study brought together high-throughput TCR immunosequencing, statistical association of individual TCRs with disease status, and machine learning. Typing coverage differed by locus: A, B, C, DRB1 and DQB1 were typed in about 620-640 donors, DQA1 in approximately 520, DPA1 in 600 to 610, and DPB1 in approximately 450. Rather than drawing on any new phenotypic data, the later analysis identified candidate immune exposures from TCR beta sequences and the way those sequences occurred across donors. A later analysis re-analyzed previously published TCR beta repertoires from 666 donors and added high-resolution HLA genotyping to study TCR occurrence patterns. Every discovery cohort repertoire had been produced on one sequencing platform. Alongside the repertoire data, information on donor age, sex, ethnicity and CMV serostatus was compiled. On average, 235,054 unique TCR beta nucleotide sequences were sequenced per donor among some 430 genotyped donors of the cohort, with 15% to 20% of those sequences being non-productive. Along with the approximately 700-subject first cohort, a separate validation cohort of over a hundred different subjects was used. A few DR-DQ haplotypes were handled as single units for association and clustering because linkage in the cohort was strong. The study profiled the T cell repertoires of approximately 700 subjects by immunosequencing and related them to cytomegalovirus serostatus.

Receptors were amplified or captured by the immunoSEQ multiplex PCR assay. The multiplex PCR relied on a mix of 60 forward primers for TCR Vbeta segments and 13 reverse primers for TCR Jbeta segments. Amplification of the CDR3 region of rearranged TCR beta genes was performed with a multiplex PCR assay on genomic DNA. The amplified TCR beta libraries were sequenced on the Illumina HiSeq System as 87-base-pair reads. The original pipeline was this. In a later analysis, tens of millions of unique TCR beta chains were counted across the approximately 670 repertoires, and around 11 million of these chains were shared by at least two donors. A nearest-neighbor algorithm error-corrected the raw reads and collapsed the reads into unique sequences, merging closely related sequences to remove PCR and sequencing errors. V, D and J gene segments were assigned by aligning CDR3 sequences to IMGT reference sequences. Each retained sequence needed at least a six-nucleotide match to both a V gene segment and a J gene segment. Rearrangements were called productive when the CDR3 lacked stop codons and stayed in frame with V and J; all others were non-productive. Following IMGT convention, CDR3 was defined as the stretch from the second conserved V-encoded cysteine to the conserved J-encoded phenylalanine. In an earlier analysis of approximately 590 of the donors, sequences lacking an unambiguous match to a single V gene segment were excluded. In an earlier analysis of 587 of the donors, V segments were called functional above 56.7% productive rearrangements and were called segregating when the between-donor standard deviation exceeded 5%. To diagnose cytomegalovirus status from the catalog of TCR beta chain sequences, a statistical classification framework was built. V and J gene assignment, in a later analysis, came from comparing TCR nucleotide sequences with IMGT/GENE-DB human TR gene sequences. The TCRdist pipeline was used in a later analysis to assign CDR3 sequences and most-parsimonious VDJ recombination scenarios. In a later analysis, each TCR beta chain was defined by its CDR3 amino acid sequence together with its V-gene family, and reads without a unique V-gene family were excluded. To address suspected cross-contamination and a sequencing artifact, a later analysis removed 550 to 750 highly shared, low-generation-probability nucleotide sequences. For each public chain, a later analysis derived a clonal expansion index from normalized ranks of inferred template counts within each repertoire. In a later analysis, generation probabilities were computed with a VDJ recombination model fitted to out-of-frame rearrangements, and the resulting probabilities were checked against IGoR. In a later analysis, hypergeometric tests were used to score TCR-TCR, TCR-HLA and TCR-CMV co-occurrence, with a repertoire-size bias correction applied to TCR pairs. In a later analysis, false discovery rates were estimated by permuting HLA or CMV assignments 20 times. In a later analysis, co-occurring TCRs were grouped with DBSCAN, and TCRdist sequence similarity was added when clustering was performed within HLA-allele-positive subsets. Repertoires with fewer than 30,000 or more than 120,000 public chains were left out of co-occurrence clustering, as were four to six repertoires with anomalous nucleotide sharing. In its TCRdb copy, this immuneACCESS table keeps in-frame sequences only and misses some clones. Where compared with another copy, unresolved V genes explain less than half of these, and the others have no known cause. V, J and clone size were drawn from that table, and D and trimming were deduced from the DNA. In this sample the table shows about 120,000 clones, 80% of which occur a single time. The ten largest clones add up to 2.5% of the sample.

The cohort comprised some 730 healthy bone marrow donors. At the time of sampling, all cohort members were nominally healthy, though unrecorded immune exposures were likely present. The donor tested CMV seronegative, placing the donor among the 350 or so seronegative members of the cohort. Each donor provided a peripheral blood sample, and peripheral blood mononuclear cells were used for TCR beta sequencing. Genomic DNA extraction from the blood cell samples was performed with the Qiagen DNeasy Blood Extraction Kit. Results the study describes overall, beyond this receptor: A later genetic analysis associated a missense DCLRE1C variant with V-gene and J-gene trimming of TCR beta chains, and an independent cohort replicated the association. Across donors, most TCR sequences were observed very rarely, whereas some public TCRs were present in many individuals. Three of the identified cytomegalovirus-associated TCR beta chains were confirmed in vitro to be specific for cytomegalovirus antigens. When HLA alleles, especially DR and DQ, strongly co-occurred, attributing TCR associations to individual alleles was difficult. The cohort was sequenced for TCR beta chains only, and without alpha or paired-chain data the features that could be detected were limited. Compared with equally common non-associated chains, HLA-associated TCR beta chains in a later analysis were more clonally expanded and had lower generation probabilities. Immune exposure information for the cohort was limited to CMV serostatus. The classifier was reported to diagnose cytomegalovirus status with high specificity and sensitivity in both the original cohort and the validation cohort. Linkage disequilibrium might explain the correlated functional status among segregating V segments, but an unknown experimental factor could not be ruled out. Several of the top co-occurrence clusters appeared to be linked to parvovirus B19, influenza, CMV and Epstein-Barr virus, according to a later analysis. A further reported finding was that TCR beta sequences accurately predicted the HLA-A and HLA-B alleles for most subjects in the first cohort. The authors suggested that the approach could potentially be generalized to other disease states and immunological phenotypes. A cluster of highly shared sequence variants was judged likely to represent a technical artifact of the sequencing pipeline. Compared with the approximately 670-donor mean, donors in an Asian-associated ancestry cluster had fewer N-insertions in productive TCRs, according to a later genetic analysis. Roughly uniform sequencing depth across donors was assumed in presence/absence analyses, although this assumption may not hold. The study listed approximately 150 TCR beta chains as associated with cytomegalovirus. Because counts were too low, around 17 rarely observed V segments, including chromosome 9 orphons, were left out of the earlier analysis of 587 of the donors. In a later analysis, the rate of TCR association differed among HLA loci, with DRB1 alleles having the most associated TCRs and HLA-C alleles having the fewest. Most CMV-associated TCR beta chains appeared to be HLA-restricted in a later analysis, and the HLA associations seemed to be driven largely by CMV exposure. A later analysis associated about 18,000 TCR beta sequences with specific HLA alleles at a false discovery rate of 0.05. Because HLA typing was unavailable for some donors at each locus, only the typed subset was used in association tests. In an earlier analysis of about 600 of the donors, most TCR beta V segments appeared in productive rearrangements about 87% or about 30% of the time, broadly matching IMGT annotations.

Material: PBMCs. This clonotype was obtained from a man aged 25 to 40 in good health and CMV-seronegative.

CDR3 region: CASSPLDNYPPYEQYF. At the DNA level, the sequence is TGTGCCAGCAGTCCCTTGGACAACTACCCCCCCTACGAGCAGTACTTC. The chain was built from TRBV27 and TRBJ2-7; a tentative D match to TRBD1 spans 5 bases. The junction shows trimming of 5 bases on V and 2 bases on J, plus 19 bases between the germline ends. Counted from cysteine to phenylalanine, this CDR3 has 16 amino acids. Just the 48-base CDR3 DNA is kept, in frame starting at base 1. From a lookup of the germline V gene (reference sequence), CDR1 and CDR2 are MNHEY and SMNVEV.